The 19 T cell receptor beta chains reported below all come from one sample, sequenced in a study of T cell responses to AZD1222 COVID-19 vaccine. Sequenced by immunoSEQ multiplex PCR; TCRdb stores in-frame clones only, minus some. The repertoire includes approximately 100,000 clones, more than 75% of them detected once, and 10% sits in the top ten. The specimen was peripheral blood, collected 28 days after the second AZD1222 dose. Receptors were obtained from an adult who received the AZD1222 COVID-19 vaccine.

V gene TRBV29-1 combines with J gene TRBJ2-5; 7 bases fit TRBD1. The CDR3 sequence is 14 residues long. V shed 0 bases and J 5 bases; nucleotides not matched to a gene: 6. Germline V CDR1 and CDR2: SQVTM, ANQGSEA. This CDR3 reads CSVEDRQGWETQYF. CDR3 DNA sequence: TGCAGCGTTGAAGATCGACAGGGTTGGGAGACCCAGTACTTC.

The rearrangement joins TRBV3-1 (or the pseudogene TRBV3-2) to TRBJ2-2; possible D gene TRBD2, 6 bases. The CDR3 contains 16 residues. The V gene lost 2 bases and the J gene lost 0 bases, with 10 bases spanning the gap. CDR1 is LGHDT and CDR2 is YNNKEL in the germline V gene (reference sequence). The CDR3 spells CASSQNWDSNTGELFF. The CDR3 bases are TGTGCCAGCAGCCAAAATTGGGACTCGAACACCGGGGAGCTGTTTTTT.

This clone was detected only a few times. V and J are TRBV5-5 and TRBJ1-5; a possible D gene is TRBD1 (6 bases). The CDR3 runs to 14 residues. Germline V CDR1 and CDR2: SGHKS, YYEKEE (reference sequence). The germline V and J ends were trimmed by 0 bases and 9 bases, with 13 bases remaining between them. CDR3 nucleotides: TGTGCCAGCAGCTTGGACGGGGGGGCTAGGCCCCAGCATTTT. Translation: CASSLDGGARPQHF.

The chain carries TRBV9 and TRBJ2-5, with a weak D call TRBD2 (6 bases). The CDR3 spans 13 residues. From germline, CDR1 is SGDLS and CDR2 YYNGEE. Trimming took off 4 bases at V and 4 bases at J, with 11 bases between the two ends. For the CDR3, the DNA is TGTGCCAGCAGCTCCGGACTATTAGAGACCCAGTACTTC. It translates to CASSSGLLETQYF.

The gene calls are TRBV19 and TRBJ2-1, with 11 bases matching TRBD2. This CDR3 has 16 amino acids. In germline, CDR1 is LNHDA, CDR2 SQIVND (reference sequence). With V trimmed by 6 bases and J by 0 bases, 4 bases remained unmatched. The CDR3 spells CASRGLAGGSYNEQFF. The CDR3 bases are TGTGCCAGTAGAGGGCTAGCGGGGGGCTCCTACAATGAGCAGTTCTTC.

V gene TRBV5-1 combines with J gene TRBJ1-2; TRBD1 agrees at 8 bases. V lost 4 bases, J lost 3 bases, and 5 bases stayed unmatched. This CDR3 is 14 amino acids long. The germline gives CDR1 SGHRS, CDR2 YFSETQ. The CDR3 sequence: CASSLLTGDYGYTF. The DNA of the CDR3 is TGCGCCAGCAGCCTATTGACAGGGGACTATGGCTACACCTTC. Looking up the rest from reference TRBV5-1 and TRBJ1-2 gives the full variable domain: KAGVTQTPRYLIKTRGQQVTLSCSPISGHRSVSWYQQTPGQGLQFLFEYFSETQRNKGNFPGRFSGRQFSNSRSEMNVSTLELGDSALYLCASSLLTGDYGYTFGSGTRLTVV.

The chain couples TRBV4-3 to TRBJ2-5; D may match TRBD1 or TRBD2 (5 bases each). The CDR3 runs 15 residues. V dropped 1 base and J dropped 0 bases, with 9 bases sitting between them. The germline V gene encodes CDR1 LGHNA and CDR2 YSLEER. The CDR3 sequence is CASSQGDGHQETQYF. The DNA of the CDR3 is TGCGCCAGCAGCCAAGGGGACGGCCACCAAGAGACCCAGTACTTC.

The V and J genes are TRBV5-1 and TRBJ1-2; D is unclear. V gave up 4 bases and J gave up 3 bases, with 7 bases separating them. The germline gives CDR1 SGHRS, CDR2 YFSETQ. This CDR3 region has 12 residues. The CDR3 is CASSALDYGYTF. The CDR3, as DNA: TGCGCCAGCAGCGCCCTGGACTATGGCTACACCTTC.

This clone was detected only once. V and J are TRBV5-1 and TRBJ1-1, with D possibly matching TRBD1 (6 bases). Trimming took 3 bases from V and 4 from J, leaving 13 bases between them. CDR1 is SGHRS and CDR2 is YFSETQ in the germline V gene. The CDR3 is 14 residues long. As DNA, the CDR3 is TGCGCCAGCAGCTCCCAGGGGCCCCTCACTGAAGCTTTCTTT. This translates into CASSSQGPLTEAFF.

This clone was seen just once. V gene TRBV6-5 combines with J gene TRBJ1-1; no clear D. V lost 0 bases and J 8 bases, leaving 13 bases between the germline ends. This CDR3 comprises 14 residues. Looked up from germline, CDR1 is MNHEY and CDR2 is SVGAGI. The CDR3 DNA sequence: TGTGCCAGCAGTTACTCGATAGGGCACCGCGAAGCTTTCTTT. Translated: CASSYSIGHREAFF.

V gene TRBV27 combines with J gene TRBJ2-1; D is perhaps TRBD2 (6 bases). Trimming removed 4 bases at V and 6 bases at J, with 19 bases between. The germline gives CDR1 MNHEY, CDR2 SMNVEV (reference sequence). This CDR3 is built from 16 residues. CDR3 sequence (DNA): TGTGCCAGCAGTTCCCTGACTAGTCATAGGGGCAATGAGCAGTTCTTC. This codes for CASSSLTSHRGNEQFF.

On this clone: One end of the junction does not line up with germline, which may come from a read error. The chain links TRBV7-7 to TRBJ2-3; TRBD2 might be the D (6 bases). The V gene's germline CDR1 is SSHAT and CDR2 FNYEAQ (reference sequence). CDR3 length equals 12 residues. In nucleotides, the CDR3 is TGTGCTAGCAGCCATAGCGGAGATACGCAGTATTTT. It encodes CASSHSGDTQYF.

The CDR3 loop reads CASSVDGTGSYEQYF. DNA of the CDR3: TGTGCCAGCAGCGTAGATGGGACGGGCTCCTACGAGCAGTACTTC. The chain couples TRBV9 to TRBJ2-7; D assignment may be TRBD1 or TRBD2 (5 bases each). The ends were cut back, 0 bases at V and 0 bases at J, with 10 bases in the middle. The CDR3 has 15 residues. CDR1 and CDR2 from the germline V gene are SGDLS and YYNGEE.

There are a few counts of this clone. This chain uses TRBV9 with TRBJ1-2, with D possibly matching TRBD1 (6 bases). Germline V gene sequence: CDR1 SGDLS, CDR2 YYNGEE. The CDR3 loop spans 15 amino acids. V lost 0 bases and J lost 7, with 16 bases in between. The CDR3 here is CASSVAAQGPSGYTF. DNA of the CDR3: TGTGCCAGCAGCGTAGCCGCACAGGGACCTTCTGGCTACACCTTC.

The chain links TRBV9 to TRBJ2-7; D unclear. V was pared by 0 bases and J by 2 bases, with 9 bases between. Per germline, CDR1 SGDLS and CDR2 YYNGEE. The CDR3 sequence is 14 residues long. The CDR3 is CASSVDLGPYEQYF. As DNA, the CDR3 is TGTGCCAGCAGCGTAGATCTGGGTCCCTACGAGCAGTACTTC.

The rearrangement uses TRBV7-8 and TRBJ1-1; weak D call: TRBD1 (6 bases). The V and J ends lost 1 base and 6 bases respectively, with 12 bases between them. There are 14 residues in the CDR3. The V gene's germline CDR1 is SGHVS and CDR2 FQNEAQ. The CDR3 sequence is CASSLDSRGAEAFF. DNA for the CDR3: TGTGCCAGCAGCTTAGATTCCAGGGGCGCTGAAGCTTTCTTT.

V gene TRBV2 combines with J gene TRBJ2-7, with D perhaps TRBD1 or TRBD2 (5 bases each). The CDR3 covers 12 residues. Germline CDR1 reads SNHLY; CDR2 reads FYNNEI. Trimming took off 2 bases at V and 4 bases at J, with 6 bases between the two ends. CDR3 DNA: TGTGCCAGCAGTGAATGGGGGTACGAGCAGTACTTC. Its protein product is CASSEWGYEQYF.

The chain carries TRBV29-1 and TRBJ1-1; D gene unclear. Trimming removed 3 bases at V and 1 base at J, with 9 bases between. Germline V CDR1 and CDR2: SQVTM, ANQGSEA. This CDR3 comprises 13 residues. The CDR3 sequence is CSVERGQNTEAFF. In DNA form, the CDR3 reads TGCAGCGTTGAGAGAGGGCAGAACACTGAAGCTTTCTTT.

The rearrangement links TRBV2 to TRBJ2-7, with D uncertain. This CDR3 has 16 amino acids. Germline loops: CDR1 SNHLY, CDR2 FYNNEI. V was trimmed by 1 base and J by 4 bases, leaving 17 bases between them. The DNA for the CDR3 is TGTGCCAGCAGTGAAGGCGGCGCGGAATTTATTTACGAGCAGTACTTC. This gives the protein CASSEGGAEFIYEQYF.